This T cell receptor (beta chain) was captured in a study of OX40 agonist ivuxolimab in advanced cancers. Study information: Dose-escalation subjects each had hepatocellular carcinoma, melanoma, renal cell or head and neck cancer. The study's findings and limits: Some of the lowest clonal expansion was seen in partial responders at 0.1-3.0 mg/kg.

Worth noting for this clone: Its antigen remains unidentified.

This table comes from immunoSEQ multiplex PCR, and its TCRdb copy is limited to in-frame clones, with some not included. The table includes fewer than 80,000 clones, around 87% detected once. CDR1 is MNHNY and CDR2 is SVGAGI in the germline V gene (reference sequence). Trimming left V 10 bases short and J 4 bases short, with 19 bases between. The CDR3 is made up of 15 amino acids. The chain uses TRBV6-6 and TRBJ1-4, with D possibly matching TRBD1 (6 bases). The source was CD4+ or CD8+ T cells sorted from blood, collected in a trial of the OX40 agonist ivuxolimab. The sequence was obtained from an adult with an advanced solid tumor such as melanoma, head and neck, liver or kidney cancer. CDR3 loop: CATSILGAFNEKLFF. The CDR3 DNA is TGTGCCACCTCCATCCTGGGGGCATTTAATGAAAAACTGTTTTTT.